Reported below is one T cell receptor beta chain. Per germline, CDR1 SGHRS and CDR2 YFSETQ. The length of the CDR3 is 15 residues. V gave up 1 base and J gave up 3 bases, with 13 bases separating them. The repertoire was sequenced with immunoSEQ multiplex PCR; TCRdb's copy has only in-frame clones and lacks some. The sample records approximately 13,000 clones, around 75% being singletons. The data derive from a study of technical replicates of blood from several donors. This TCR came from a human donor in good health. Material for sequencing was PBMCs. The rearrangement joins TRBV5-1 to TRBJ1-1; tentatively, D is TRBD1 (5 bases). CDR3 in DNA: TGCGCCAGCAGCTTGATCGGGGGGATTGACACTGAAGCTTTCTTT. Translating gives CASSLIGGIDTEAFF.